Reported below is one T cell receptor (beta chain). These data come from a study of blood T cell repertoires in COVID-19. Data came from immunoSEQ multiplex PCR; TCRdb stores just in-frame clones and leaves some out. The sample lists 45,000 to 60,000 clones, approximately 85% occurring once. This CDR3 has 15 residues. The V gene lost 5 bases and the J gene lost 2 bases, with 13 bases spanning the gap. Germline V gene data show CDR1 as SEHNR and CDR2 as FQNEAQ (reference sequence). The clonotype originates from a man aged 50 to 60 with active COVID-19. Sample: peripheral blood. The chain recombines TRBV7-9 with TRBJ1-5; no firm D call. The CDR3 nucleotides read TGTGCCAGCAGCCTAGGCCCTCGCGGCAATCAGCCCCAGCATTTT. It encodes CASSLGPRGNQPQHF.